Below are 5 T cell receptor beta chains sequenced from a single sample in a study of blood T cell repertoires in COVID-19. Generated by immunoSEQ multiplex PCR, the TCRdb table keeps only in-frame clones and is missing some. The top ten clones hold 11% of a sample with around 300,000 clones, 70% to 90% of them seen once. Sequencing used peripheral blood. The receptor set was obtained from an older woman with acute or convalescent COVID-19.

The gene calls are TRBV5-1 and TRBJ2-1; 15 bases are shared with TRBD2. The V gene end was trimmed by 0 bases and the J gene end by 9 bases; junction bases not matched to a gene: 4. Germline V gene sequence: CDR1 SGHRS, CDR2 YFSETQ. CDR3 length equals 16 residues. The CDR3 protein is CASSLALGLAGGEQFF. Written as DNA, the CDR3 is TGCGCCAGCAGCTTGGCCCTGGGACTAGCGGGGGGTGAGCAGTTCTTC.

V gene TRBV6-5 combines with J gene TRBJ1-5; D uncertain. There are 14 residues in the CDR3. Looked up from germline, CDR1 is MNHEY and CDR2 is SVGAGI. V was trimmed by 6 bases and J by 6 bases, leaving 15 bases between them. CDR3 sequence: CASRPGQEGQPQHF. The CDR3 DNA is TGTGCCAGCAGACCCGGGCAGGAGGGTCAGCCCCAGCATTTT.

CDR3 amino acids: CASVRDAGGKYF. CDR3 bases: TGCGCCAGCGTACGGGACGCAGGAGGGAAGTACTTC. This chain joins TRBV10-2 and TRBJ2-5; D might be TRBD2 (6 bases). Trimming removed 8 bases at V and 12 bases at J, with 19 bases between. The CDR3 runs to 12 residues. Germline V gene data show CDR1 as WSHSY and CDR2 as SAAADI.

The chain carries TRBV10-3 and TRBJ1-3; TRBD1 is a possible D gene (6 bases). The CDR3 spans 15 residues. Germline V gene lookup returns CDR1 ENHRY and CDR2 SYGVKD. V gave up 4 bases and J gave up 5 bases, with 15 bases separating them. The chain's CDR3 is CAISAGAASRNTIYF. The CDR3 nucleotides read TGTGCCATCAGTGCAGGGGCTGCGTCTAGAAACACCATATATTTT.

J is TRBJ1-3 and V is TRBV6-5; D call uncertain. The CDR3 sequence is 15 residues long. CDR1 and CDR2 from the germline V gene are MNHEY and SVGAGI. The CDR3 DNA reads TGTGCTGTCCGTAGGAGCCTGATCTCTGGAAACACCATATATTTT. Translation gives CAVRRSLISGNTIYF.